A single sample gave rise to the 32 T cell receptor beta chains below, sequenced in a study of blood T cell repertoires in COVID-19. TCRdb's table, derived via immunoSEQ multiplex PCR, lists solely in-frame clones and lacks some. The repertoire holds under 250,000 clones, with about 81% as singletons. The sequencing sample was made of peripheral blood. The receptor source for this set is a woman aged 70 to 79 with COVID-19, enrolled during active disease.

This clone has a handful of counts. The CDR3 DNA reads as TGTGCCACTACGACAGGCCTTACCTACGAGCAGTACTTC. Its protein product is CATTTGLTYEQYF. The J gene is TRBJ2-7, the V gene TRBV15, with TRBD1 as a possible D gene (6 bases). Trimming shortened V by 9 bases and J by 2 bases, and 14 bases separated the two germline ends. The CDR3 covers 13 residues. The germline CDR1 and CDR2 sequences are LNHNV and YYDKDF (reference sequence). Filled out from reference TRBV15 and TRBJ2-7, the complete variable domain reads DAMVIQNPRYQVTQFGKPVTLSCSQTLNHNVMYWYQQKSSQAPKLLFHYYDKDFNNEADTPDNFQSRRPNTSFCFLDIRSPGLGDTAMYLCATTTGLTYEQYFGPGTRLTVT.

The chain joins TRBV5-1 to TRBJ2-7, with 7 bases lining up with TRBD1. Looked up from germline, CDR1 is SGHRS and CDR2 is YFSETQ. This CDR3 is built from 15 residues. V gave up 2 bases and J gave up 6 bases; unmatched junction bases: 11. This chain's CDR3 is CASSLSAGTAGEQYF. The CDR3 DNA follows: TGCGCCAGCAGCTTATCTGCCGGGACAGCAGGCGAGCAGTACTTC.

V and J are TRBV5-1 and TRBJ2-2; 10 bases are a match to TRBD2. This CDR3 has 15 amino acids. From germline, CDR1 is SGHRS and CDR2 YFSETQ. V lost 2 bases and J lost 7; bases outside the gene matches: 5. The CDR3 here is CASSFLAGADGELFF. Here the CDR3 DNA reads TGCGCCAGCAGCTTTCTAGCGGGAGCCGACGGGGAGCTGTTTTTT.

V is TRBV6-4 and J is TRBJ2-1; D unclear. CDR3 size: 15 residues. Trimming removed 0 bases at V and 0 bases at J, with 6 bases between. The germline V gene has CDR1 MRHNA and CDR2 SNTAGT. The CDR3 protein is CASSDSRSSYNEQFF. The CDR3 DNA is TGTGCCAGCAGTGACTCGCGAAGCTCCTACAATGAGCAGTTCTTC.

This chain connects TRBV7-2 to TRBJ1-2, with 9 nucleotides matching TRBD1. The CDR3 loop spans 14 amino acids. Germline V lookup: CDR1 SGHTA, CDR2 FQGNSA. Unmatched junction bases numbered 2, after V lost 3 bases and J lost 3 bases. CDR3 nucleotides: TGTGCCAGCAGCTTGGGACAGGGACACTATGGCTACACCTTC. Its translation: CASSLGQGHYGYTF. Drawing the rest from reference TRBV7-2 and TRBJ1-2, the complete variable domain is GAGVSQSPSNKVTEKGKDVELRCDPISGHTALYWYRQSLGQGLEFLIYFQGNSAPDKSGLPSDRFSAERTGGSVSTLTIQRTQQEDSAVYLCASSLGQGHYGYTFGSGTRLTVV.

The chain carries TRBV30 and TRBJ1-6; D remains ambiguous. Germline CDR1 GTSNPN, CDR2 SVGIG (reference sequence). This CDR3 comprises 13 residues. Deletions cut 2 bases from V and 10 bases from J, with 12 bases between. CDR3 sequence (DNA): TGTGCCTGGAGTACGAAACAGTTCTCACCCCTCCACTTT. Protein: CAWSTKQFSPLHF. The full variable domain, with the rest looked up from reference TRBV30 and TRBJ1-6, is SQTIHQWPATLVQPVGSPLSLECTVEGTSNPNLYWYRQAAGRGLQLLFYSVGIGQISSEVPQNLSASRPQDRQFILSSKKLLLSDSGFYLCAWSTKQFSPLHFGNGTRLTVT.

This clone was detected a few times. The V and J genes are TRBV11-2 and TRBJ1-4; TRBD1 agrees at 7 bases. V gave up 5 bases and J gave up 0 bases; unmatched junction bases: 15. CDR3 length equals 19 residues. Germline CDR1 SGHAT, CDR2 FQNNGV. The CDR3 is CASSLDRRVPRATNEKLFF. CDR3 nucleotide sequence: TGTGCCAGCAGCCTGGACAGGCGAGTGCCCCGGGCAACTAATGAAAAACTGTTTTTT.

V gene TRBV6-5 combines with J gene TRBJ1-1; D is unclear. The germline V and J ends were trimmed by 6 bases and 0 bases, with 8 bases remaining between them. Germline CDR1 reads MNHEY; CDR2 reads SVGAGI. The CDR3 covers 13 residues. CDR3 DNA sequence: TGTGCCAGCAGAGGAACTATGAACACTGAAGCTTTCTTT. It is translated as CASRGTMNTEAFF.

The chain has TRBV5-5 and TRBJ2-7; 8 nucleotides match TRBD1. The CDR3 is 14 amino acids. The junction had 9 bases not matched to a gene; V was cut back by 3 bases and J by 7 bases. Per the germline V gene, CDR1 is SGHKS and CDR2 is YYEKEE (reference sequence). In DNA form, the CDR3 reads TGTGCCAGCAGCTATCGGACAGGGAGTAGTGAGCAGTACTTC. This gives the protein CASSYRTGSSEQYF.

This rearrangement joins TRBV28 to TRBJ2-7; 8 nucleotides agree with TRBD1. In germline, CDR1 is MDHEN, CDR2 SYDVKM. The CDR3 contains 13 residues. The trim removed 5 bases at V and 3 bases at J, leaving 3 bases unmatched. The CDR3 DNA follows: TGTGCCAGCAGTCAGGGGGCTCTCTACGAGCAGTACTTC. This translates into CASSQGALYEQYF.

The chain recombines TRBV5-6 with TRBJ2-7; D possibly corresponds to TRBD1 (6 bases). The germline gives CDR1 SGHDT, CDR2 YYEEEE. Deletions cut 9 bases from V and 0 bases from J, with 13 bases between. This CDR3 spans 13 amino acids. Here the CDR3 DNA reads TGTGCCACCAATCAGGGGAGCTCCTACGAGCAGTACTTC. It yields the protein CATNQGSSYEQYF.

This chain's CDR3 is CASSESVASGRNEQFF. The CDR3 nucleotides read TGTGCCAGCAGTGAATCGGTCGCTAGCGGGAGAAATGAGCAGTTCTTC. The chain has TRBV25-1 and TRBJ2-1; 10 nucleotides agree with TRBD2. V dropped 1 base and J dropped 7; count of bases not matched to a gene: 7. Per the germline V gene, CDR1 is MGHDK and CDR2 is SYGVNS. The CDR3 covers 16 residues.

This sequence joins TRBV9 and TRBJ1-2, with 11 bases that match TRBD1. CDR1 is SGDLS, CDR2 YYNGEE, per germline. The CDR3 runs 17 residues. V shed 4 bases and J 8 bases; nucleotides not matched to a gene: 16. CDR3 amino acids: CASSLRGTGGRIGGYTF. The CDR3 DNA is TGTGCCAGCAGCCTAAGAGGGACAGGGGGAAGGATCGGCGGCTACACCTTC.

With respect to this clone: An end of the junction differs from the germline gene, which may be a read error. The V and J genes are TRBV28 and TRBJ1-2; D is unclear. The CDR3 sequence is 11 residues long. Germline CDR1 reads MDHEN; CDR2 reads SYDVKM. The CDR3 loop reads CASGPNFGYTF. The CDR3 nucleotides are TGTGCCAGCGGGCCTAACTTTGGCTACACCTTC.

The chain has TRBV29-1 and TRBJ1-2; D is perhaps TRBD1 (6 bases). Germline V gene lookup returns CDR1 SQVTM and CDR2 ANQGSEA. The CDR3 totals 14 residues. Between the trimmed V and J ends, which lost 7 bases and 5 bases, there was a span of 20 bases. The CDR3 loop is CSATALTGPYGYTF. Written as DNA, the CDR3 is TGCAGCGCCACCGCCCTGACAGGCCCGTATGGCTACACCTTC. The full variable domain, in which reference TRBV29-1 and TRBJ1-2 provide the parts outside the CDR3, is SAVISQKPSRDICQRGTSLTIQCQVDSQVTMMFWYRQQPGQSLTLIATANQGSEATYESGFVIDKFPISRPNLTFSTLTVSNMSPEDSSIYLCSATALTGPYGYTFGSGTRLTVV.

This chain uses TRBV10-3 with TRBJ1-2; D unresolved. The V and J ends lost 7 bases and 0 bases respectively, with 15 bases between them. The CDR3 is 15 residues long. Looked up from germline, CDR1 is ENHRY and CDR2 is SYGVKD. CDR3 region: CAINLEGRSNYGYTF. Written as DNA, the CDR3 is TGTGCCATCAACCTTGAGGGAAGATCTAACTATGGCTACACCTTC.

The chain joins TRBV7-3 to TRBJ2-7; 7 positions agree with TRBD2. The CDR3 consists of 17 residues. J gave up 2 bases and V 1 base, and 11 bases lay outside the gene matches. Germline V gene sequence: CDR1 SGHTA, CDR2 FQGTGA. CDR3 amino acids: CASSLMGLPGGPYEQYF. For the CDR3, the DNA is TGTGCCAGCAGCTTAATGGGGCTACCGGGAGGACCCTACGAGCAGTACTTC.

The J gene is TRBJ2-1, the V gene TRBV20-1; maybe TRBD2 (6 bases). V lost 3 bases and J 4 bases, leaving 16 bases between the germline ends. The CDR3 length is 15 residues. Germline loops: CDR1 DFQATT, CDR2 SNEGSKA (reference sequence). CDR3 bases: TGCAGTGCTAGTCCTCTCGGCGGGACTTACAATGAGCAGTTCTTC. Translation gives CSASPLGGTYNEQFF.

V gene TRBV11-3 combines with J gene TRBJ2-1, with 7 bases matching TRBD1. CDR1 and CDR2 (germline): SGHNT, YENEEA. This CDR3 is 15 amino acids long. The V segment lost 1 base and the J segment 12 bases; nucleotides outside the gene matches: 12. The CDR3 spells CASSLGADRDGGQFF. The CDR3 coding sequence is TGTGCCAGCAGCTTAGGAGCAGACAGGGACGGTGGGCAGTTCTTC.

The gene calls are TRBV27 and TRBJ2-4; 9 bases map to TRBD2. CDR1 is MNHEY, CDR2 SMNVEV, per germline (reference sequence). The CDR3 length is 16 residues. As DNA, the CDR3 is TGTGCTGTCACCTTTAGCGGGAGAATAGCCAAAAACATTCAGTACTTC. This sequence encodes CAVTFSGRIAKNIQYF.

The J gene is TRBJ1-1, the V gene TRBV19; D not certain. The length of the CDR3 is 16 residues. CDR1 LNHDA and CDR2 SQIVND come from the germline V gene (reference sequence). The germline V and J ends were trimmed by 3 bases and 0 bases, with 14 bases remaining between them. The CDR3 coding sequence is TGTGCCAGTAGTATTGGCGCAGGATCCATGAACACTGAAGCTTTCTTT. Translating gives CASSIGAGSMNTEAFF.

V is TRBV28 and J is TRBJ2-5; 7 bases are a match to TRBD2. The CDR3 totals 15 residues. The germline V gene encodes CDR1 MDHEN and CDR2 SYDVKM. J gave up 4 bases and V 5 bases, and 10 bases lay outside the gene matches. This CDR3 is CASSTQLASRETQYF. Here the CDR3 DNA reads TGTGCCAGCAGTACTCAACTAGCGAGTAGAGAGACCCAGTACTTC.

This clone was seen once. This sequence joins TRBV28 and TRBJ2-3; 9 bases line up with TRBD1. Looked up from germline, CDR1 is MDHEN and CDR2 is SYDVKM. CDR3 length: 14 amino acids. Unmatched junction bases numbered 7, after V lost 7 bases and J lost 5 bases. For the CDR3, the DNA is TGTGCCAGCACCCCGGACAGGGGCAGAGATACGCAGTATTTT. Amino acid sequence: CASTPDRGRDTQYF.

This clone showed up just a few times. This chain connects TRBV19 to TRBJ2-5; possibly TRBD1 for D (5 bases). CDR1 and CDR2 (germline): LNHDA, SQIVND (reference sequence). This CDR3 is built from 14 residues. V was shortened by 11 bases and J by 1 base, with 17 bases between the two germline ends. The CDR3 here is CAHGALRTQETQYF. Written as DNA, the CDR3 is TGTGCCCATGGGGCACTTCGTACCCAAGAGACCCAGTACTTC. The full variable domain, rest sourced from reference TRBV19 and TRBJ2-5, is DGGITQSPKYLFRKEGQNVTLSCEQNLNHDAMYWYRQDPGQGLRLIYYSQIVNDFQKGDIAEGYSVSREKKESFPLTVTSAQKNPTAFYLCAHGALRTQETQYFGPGTRLLVL.

The chain couples TRBV30 to TRBJ1-5; D perhaps matches TRBD1 (6 bases). V lost 0 bases, J lost 0 bases, and 12 bases lay in between. CDR1 is GTSNPN, CDR2 SVGIG, per germline (reference sequence). The CDR3 consists of 16 residues. The CDR3: CAWSVGGASSNQPQHF. The CDR3, as DNA: TGTGCCTGGAGTGTAGGGGGGGCGTCTAGCAATCAGCCCCAGCATTTT.

The chain links TRBV6-5 to TRBJ2-7, with 7 nucleotides matching TRBD1. Germline loops: CDR1 MNHEY, CDR2 SVGAGI. The CDR3 is 12 amino acids. Trimming removed 10 bases from V and 3 bases from J; junction bases left unmatched: 6. CDR3 protein: CATRDRLYEQYF. The CDR3 nucleotides read TGTGCCACCCGGGACAGACTCTACGAGCAGTACTTC.

This clone was seen once. One end of the junction is discordant with germline, which a read error may explain. For the CDR3, the DNA is TGTGCCAGCAACTTAGCAGGGGAAGAGACCCAGTACTTC. Its translation is CASNLAGEETQYF. The V gene is TRBV7-9, the J gene TRBJ2-5; TRBD1 might be the D (6 bases). Germline V gene lookup returns CDR1 SEHNR and CDR2 FQNEAQ (reference sequence). The CDR3 has 13 amino acids. The full variable domain, rest sourced from reference TRBV7-9 and TRBJ2-5, is DTGVSQNPRHKITKRGQNVTFRCDPISEHNRLYWYRQTLGQGPEFLTYFQNEAQLEKSRLLSDRFSAERPKGSFSTLEIQRTEQGDSAMYLCASNLAGEETQYFGPGTRLLVL.

The chain is built from TRBV7-2 and TRBJ2-3; 15 bases map to TRBD2. The germline CDR1 and CDR2 sequences are SGHTA and FQGNSA. Trimming cost V 4 bases and J 3 bases; bases outside gene matches: 5. The CDR3 covers 17 residues. CDR3 sequence reads: CASSSGLAGGLTDTQYF. As DNA, the CDR3 is TGTGCCAGCAGCTCCGGACTAGCGGGAGGGTTAACAGATACGCAGTATTTT.

This CDR3 reads CASSGVDRSYEQYF. The CDR3 DNA is TGCGCCAGCAGCGGGGTGGACAGGTCCTACGAGCAGTACTTC. The chain combines TRBV5-1 with TRBJ2-7; 7 bases match TRBD1. The V segment lost 4 bases and the J segment 1 base; nucleotides outside the gene matches: 5. In germline, CDR1 is SGHRS, CDR2 YFSETQ. The CDR3 covers 14 residues.

The chain couples TRBV5-1 to TRBJ2-7; 7 positions match TRBD2. With V trimmed by 0 bases and J by 2 bases, 5 bases remained unmatched. The CDR3 sequence is 15 residues long. Per the germline V gene, CDR1 is SGHRS and CDR2 is YFSETQ. CDR3 sequence: CASSLAVGTTYEQYF. The CDR3 coding sequence is TGCGCCAGCAGCTTGGCCGTGGGGACTACCTACGAGCAGTACTTC. The complete variable domain, with remaining parts taken from reference TRBV5-1 and TRBJ2-7, reads KAGVTQTPRYLIKTRGQQVTLSCSPISGHRSVSWYQQTPGQGLQFLFEYFSETQRNKGNFPGRFSGRQFSNSRSEMNVSTLELGDSALYLCASSLAVGTTYEQYFGPGTRLTVT.

CDR3 region: CASSRSGLADHEQYF. DNA for the CDR3: TGTGCCAGCAGCCGGTCGGGACTAGCGGACCACGAGCAGTACTTC. V usage is TRBV5-6 and J usage is TRBJ2-7, with TRBD2 matching 11 bases. Per the germline V gene, CDR1 is SGHDT and CDR2 is YYEEEE. V was pared by 4 bases and J by 5 bases, with 8 bases of the junction left unmatched. The CDR3 has 15 amino acids.

The rearrangement links TRBV6-2 or TRBV6-3 to TRBJ1-2, with D possibly matching TRBD1 (6 bases). CDR1 and CDR2 (germline): MNHEY, SVGEGT. Between the trimmed V and J ends, which lost 2 bases and 8 bases, there was a span of 18 bases. This CDR3 spans 15 amino acids. Here the CDR3 DNA reads TGTGCCAGCAGTTACCTCTCCGGGACAATGGGAGGCTACACCTTC. Translated: CASSYLSGTMGGYTF.